This T cell receptor beta chain was sequenced during a study of blood T cell repertoires in COVID-19. Looking at the study overall: Collection of acute and convalescent COVID-19 samples took place in the United States, Italy and Spain.

Using immunoSEQ multiplex PCR, the repertoire was profiled, and TCRdb retains in-frame clones only, with some absent. The table includes approximately 8,000 clones, about 70% detected once. The source material was peripheral blood. This TCR derives from a human donor in a cohort sampled during active COVID-19.

The CDR3: CASSVLGEAAYYEQYF. For the CDR3, the DNA is TGTGCCAGCAGCGTACTGGGGGAGGCCGCATACTACGAGCAGTACTTC. The V call is TRBV9, the J call TRBJ2-7, with D tentatively TRBD2 (6 bases). Germline CDR1 SGDLS, CDR2 YYNGEE. Trimming left V 1 base short and J 3 bases short, with 17 bases between. The CDR3 covers 16 residues. The variable domain in full, completed from reference TRBV9 and TRBJ2-7, reads DSGVTQTPKHLITATGQRVTLRCSPRSGDLSVYWYQQSLDQGLQFLIQYYNGEERAKGNILERFSAQQFPDLHSELNLSSLELGDSALYFCASSVLGEAAYYEQYFGPGTRLTVT.